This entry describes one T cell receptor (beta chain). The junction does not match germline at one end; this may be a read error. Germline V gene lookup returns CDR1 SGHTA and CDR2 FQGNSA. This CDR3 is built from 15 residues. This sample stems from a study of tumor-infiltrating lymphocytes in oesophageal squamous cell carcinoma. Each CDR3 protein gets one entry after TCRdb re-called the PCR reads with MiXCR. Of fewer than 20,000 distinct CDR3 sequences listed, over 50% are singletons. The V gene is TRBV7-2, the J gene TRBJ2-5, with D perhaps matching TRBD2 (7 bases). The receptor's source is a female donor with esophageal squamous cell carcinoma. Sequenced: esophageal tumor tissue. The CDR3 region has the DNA TGTGCCAGCAGCCCCACACAGGGAGGGAATTCACCCCTCCACTTC. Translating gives CASSPTQGGNSPLHF.